The T cell receptor beta chain under discussion was sequenced for a study of regulatory T cells in long-lasting Graves disease (dated by TCRdb to the early 2020s). At the level of the whole study: To count as having persistent Graves' disease, a patient had to have received antithyroid drug treatment for over 5 years with TSH receptor autoantibodies remaining persistently positive. Patients with persistent Graves' disease were compared with patients with newly diagnosed Graves' disease using TCR sequencing and RNA sequencing of peripheral blood. The study took place in China and was registered as a clinical trial. A total of around 35 samples underwent TCR sequencing, from some 13 patients with persistent Graves' disease and around 20 patients with newly diagnosed Graves' disease. On average, persistent Graves' disease patients in the clinical cohort had been on antithyroid drugs for about 10.3 years.

Per the publication, the time point label means: persistent/refractory GD, antithyroid drugs over 5 years with positive TRAb. For both TCR sequencing and RNA sequencing, RNA was extracted from PBMCs using TRIzol. The diagnosis of Graves' disease was made according to American Thyroid Association guidelines. Patients for the study were recruited at an endocrinology department in Xi'an, China. Each patient gave 7 to 9.5 milliliters of peripheral blood, collected in an EDTA anticoagulant tube. Ficoll Paque Plus density gradient separation was used to isolate PBMCs, and no further T cell sorting was performed. RNA quality was checked with an Agilent 2100 Bioanalyzer and agarose gel, and concentration with a NanoDrop 2000. Summary of the overall study and its limitations: As a limitation, the authors acknowledged that the small sample size may reduce accuracy. Compared with newly diagnosed patients, persistent Graves' disease patients had lower TCR Shannon entropy and fewer highly expanded clones, which suggests clonal expansion. Only the TCR beta chain was sequenced and analyzed. Because the primary lesion, thyroid tissue, could not be accessed, the study looked at peripheral blood alone. A larger number of public clonotypes was shared among persistent patients (fewer than 3,000) than among newly diagnosed patients (approximately 1,000).

The library was produced with multiplex PCR. TCRdb lists the instrument as Illumina HiSeq 4000. CDR3 regions were amplified by Arm-PCR with iRepertoire HTBI primers to construct TCR beta libraries. Gel purification was performed on PCR products prior to sequencing. The paper's processing steps were these. Across samples, roughly 60 TRBV and 13 to 15 TRBJ segments were identified and used for gene usage analysis of CDR3 amino acid clonotypes. COPE and FqMerger were used to merge filtered high-quality paired reads into contigs. Contigs were aligned with BLAST to IMGT TRBV, TRBD and TRBJ reference genes, and CDR3 was defined per IMGT. Any clonotype with a frequency above 0.1% was counted as a highly expanded clone. Shannon entropy was used to measure repertoire diversity, and the Gini coefficient was used to measure V-J evenness. Clonotypes shared by more than one individual were considered public. TCRdb's own reprocessing of the public reads used fastp at Q25 and MiXCR and kept productive beta chains. Rows with a matching CDR3 protein are joined into one entry that keeps the most common DNA and genes. None of the V and J calls come from the authors' own analysis; TCRdb made them. Within this sample are hundreds of thousands of distinct CDR3 sequences, with approximately 22% of them counted one time only. Roughly 14% of the sample rests with the top ten.

Ten or more counts support this clonotype. What antigen it recognizes has not been identified. No much larger clonotype is one base removed from it; base qualities were not supplied. This specimen was peripheral blood mononuclear cells (PBMCs), taken when the disease was refractory, from a patient treated with antithyroid drugs. The source is a female donor with Graves disease.

In nucleotides, the sequence is TGTGCCAGCAGCTTATATCCAGACACAGGGTCGAGGTACTTC. This translates into CASSLYPDTGSRYF. The sequence joins TRBV7-3 to TRBJ2-5, and possibly TRBD1, on 6 matching bases. The germline V gene encodes CDR1 SGHTA and CDR2 FQGTGA. The CDR3 goes from the cysteine to the phenylalanine over 14 residues. The entry retains the CDR3 DNA only, 42 bases that are in frame from base 1. Cut back by 2 bases and 13 bases, the V and J ends lie 20 bases apart.